This T cell receptor beta chain appears in the sequencing data of a study of cytomegalovirus exposure and HLA in healthy donors. Study as a whole: It was reported in a later analysis that the same platform had been used for the roughly 130 validation repertoires as for the roughly 650 first-cohort repertoires.

This clone was seen more than once but under ten times. Only in-frame clones appear in the TCRdb table, and some are missing; sequencing was by immunoSEQ multiplex PCR. The sample shows about 190,000 clones, roughly 80% of them seen only once. V was cut by 0 bases and J by 4 bases, with 16 bases left in between. This CDR3 region has 16 residues. Germline lookup yields CDR1 SGDLS and CDR2 YYNGEE. The gene calls are TRBV9 and TRBJ1-1, with D maybe TRBD1 (5 bases). This clonotype originated in a young man in good health and CMV-seropositive. The sample taken for sequencing was PBMCs. This CDR3 reads CASSVGAGRFGTEAFF. In nucleotides, the CDR3 is TGTGCCAGCAGCGTAGGGGCAGGGAGGTTCGGCACTGAAGCTTTCTTT. The entire variable domain, with the rest obtained from reference TRBV9 and TRBJ1-1, is as follows: DSGVTQTPKHLITATGQRVTLRCSPRSGDLSVYWYQQSLDQGLQFLIQYYNGEERAKGNILERFSAQQFPDLHSELNLSSLELGDSALYFCASSVGAGRFGTEAFFGQGTRLTVV.